This TCR beta chain was profiled in a study of cytomegalovirus exposure and HLA in healthy donors. In the case of this clone: The antigen remains unidentified.

The PCR was carried out with 60 Vbeta primers and 13 Jbeta primers. Methods used by the authors: Later, roughly 77 million unique TCR beta chains were counted in an analysis, and about 10 million of them were shared. Profiled with immunoSEQ multiplex PCR; TCRdb holds only in-frame clones, not every one. V and J calls and clone size are given by that table; D and trimming were obtained from the DNA. Here the sample spans about 210,000 clones, around 88% being singletons. Looked up from germline, CDR1 is MNHNS and CDR2 is SASEGT. CDR3 length: 14 amino acids. Trimming cost V 11 bases and J 3 bases; bases outside gene matches: 11. Findings and caveats of the study: CMV antigen specificity of a few CMV-associated chains was confirmed in vitro.

The clonotype comes from a woman under 40 in good health and CMV-seronegative. This rearrangement joins TRBV6-1 to TRBJ2-7; 9 positions agree with TRBD1. Sequencing was done on a sample of PBMCs. The CDR3 reads CASEDRGALYEQYF. The CDR3 region has the DNA TGTGCCTCCGAGGACAGGGGAGCTCTCTACGAGCAGTACTTC.